This T cell receptor (beta chain) was profiled in a study of CD8+ T cells in alopecia areata. Study-wide findings and caveats: Compared with normal scalp, lesional scalp had higher clonality and more expanded CD8+ clones.

V shed 4 bases and J 4 bases; nucleotides not matched to a gene: 9. This CDR3 has 15 residues. Germline loops: CDR1 SGHKS, CDR2 YYEKEE (reference sequence). Extracted from the samples, RNA was reverse transcribed into cDNA to serve as the sequencing template. TCRdb keeps only in-frame clones here, not all; method: immunoSEQ multiplex PCR. The table has approximately 13,000 clones, roughly 55% seen once. Peripheral blood, together with lesional scalp punch biopsies, was collected from alopecia areata patients. In the case of this clone: Antigen unknown.

The chain has TRBV5-5 and TRBJ2-5; 8 bases align to TRBD1. The TCR comes from a human donor with alopecia areata. This material consisted of skin, taken at week 0. The CDR3 nucleotides read TGTGCCAGCAGCGGGACAGGTGGAGAACGAGAGACCCAGTACTTC. Protein sequence: CASSGTGGERETQYF.